This TCR beta chain was obtained from a study of T-cell memory formation after mild COVID-19. TCRdb recomputed calls from the 5' RACE reads with MiXCR, one row per CDR3 protein. The sample has fewer than 700,000 distinct CDR3 sequences, about a sixth seen once. Study results and caveats: Prior to infection, memory already included some responding clones, suggesting cross-reactive memory joined. Contracting CD4+ clones lay largely in CM and EM, with CD8+ ones residing in EMRA. CD4+ bias marked clones expanding day 15 to 37, unlike balanced contracting clones.

The CDR3 contains 14 residues. Trimming removed 4 bases from V and 8 bases from J; junction bases left unmatched: 6. Germline V gene sequence: CDR1 LNHNV, CDR2 YYDKDF (reference sequence). This clonotype has only a few counts. The target antigen is unknown. This chain links TRBV15 with TRBJ2-1; 9 nucleotides align to TRBD1. The source of this sequence is an adult woman who had mild COVID-19 (a few samples of this study predate the infection). Cell type and time point are not known. The specimen was PBMCs or a T cell subset sorted from them (not recorded which). The CDR3 DNA follows: TGTGCCACCAGCACTCGGACAGGGGTCCATGAGCAGTTCTTC. Protein sequence: CATSTRTGVHEQFF.